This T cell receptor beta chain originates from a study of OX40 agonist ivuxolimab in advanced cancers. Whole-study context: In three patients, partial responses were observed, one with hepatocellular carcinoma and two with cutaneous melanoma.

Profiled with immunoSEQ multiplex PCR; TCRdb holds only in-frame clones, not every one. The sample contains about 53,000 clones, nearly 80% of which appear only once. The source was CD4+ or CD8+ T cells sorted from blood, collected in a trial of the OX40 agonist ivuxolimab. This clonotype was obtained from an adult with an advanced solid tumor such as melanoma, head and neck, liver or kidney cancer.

The CDR3: CASSVVAGGTDTQYF. The CDR3 DNA sequence: TGTGCCAGCAGCGTAGTAGCGGGAGGGACAGATACGCAGTATTTT. The chain has TRBV9 and TRBJ2-3; TRBD2 matches at 11 bases. Germline CDR1 is SGDLS and CDR2 is YYNGEE. After removal of 0 bases from V and 3 bases from J, the junction contained 0 bases not matched to a gene. This CDR3 has 15 residues.